Shown below are 19 T cell receptor beta chains from a single sample sequenced in a study of beta chain features in type 1 diabetes. All of the isolated RNA was reverse transcribed, so expressed TCRB transcripts were sequenced. The data were produced by immunoSEQ multiplex PCR, yet TCRdb's version contains in-frame clones alone and is incomplete. The table lists around 280,000 clones, about 8.5% of them singletons. The material sequenced was central memory CD4+ T cells from blood. Every receptor here comes from a young woman in good health.

CDR3 bases: TGTGCCAGCAGCTTAGCTGGGGGGCCCAATCAGCCCCAGCATTTT. It encodes CASSLAGGPNQPQHF. The V call is TRBV7-6, the J call TRBJ1-5; D is perhaps TRBD1 (6 bases). From germline, CDR1 is SGHVS and CDR2 FNYEAQ. V was cut by 0 bases and J by 3 bases, with 9 bases left in between. CDR3 length: 15 residues.

This clone was counted ten times or more. The chain combines TRBV6-5 with TRBJ2-3; perhaps D is TRBD1 or TRBD2 (5 bases each). The CDR3 spans 13 residues. The germline gives CDR1 MNHEY, CDR2 SVGAGI. V was shortened by 6 bases and J by 3 bases, with 10 bases between the two germline ends. The CDR3, as DNA: TGTGCCAGCAGCCGGGACCTAACAGATACGCAGTATTTT. Translating it yields CASSRDLTDTQYF.

This clone was observed at least ten times. This sequence joins TRBV18 and TRBJ2-4, with TRBD1 matching over 7 bases. Germline CDR1 KGHSH, CDR2 LQKENI. V trimming: 3 bases; J trimming: 7 bases; junction bases outside the gene matches: 6. CDR3 size: 14 residues. CDR3 bases: TGTGCCAGCTCACCCCAGGGACAGATTAACATTCAGTACTTC. It encodes CASSPQGQINIQYF.

This chain connects TRBV20-1 to TRBJ1-1; TRBD1 is a possible D gene (5 bases). Germline V gives CDR1 DFQATT, CDR2 SNEGSKA (reference sequence). With 3 bases removed from V and 11 bases from J, the gap between germline ends came to 13 bases. The CDR3 length is 11 residues. The CDR3 here is CSASGAGRAFF. The CDR3 nucleotides read TGCAGTGCTAGTGGGGCGGGTCGGGCTTTCTTT.

This clone was observed a few times. This chain joins TRBV7-2 and TRBJ1-6; D is unclear. CDR1 is SGHTA, CDR2 FQGNSA, per germline. The ends were cut back, 4 bases at V and 8 bases at J, with 9 bases in the middle. The CDR3 is 13 amino acids. DNA for the CDR3: TGTGCCAGCAGCTCCGACGCCGATTCACCCCTCCACTTT. It is translated as CASSSDADSPLHF.

Many counts were recorded for this clone. The chain uses TRBV7-9 and TRBJ2-4; D gene ambiguous. The V and J ends lost 5 bases and 4 bases respectively, with 9 bases between them. Looked up from germline, CDR1 is SEHNR and CDR2 is FQNEAQ (reference sequence). The CDR3 sequence is 13 residues long. CDR3 DNA sequence: TGTGCCAGCAGCCCCAGCCAGAAAAACATTCAGTACTTC. The encoded protein is CASSPSQKNIQYF.

The chain carries TRBV4-2 and TRBJ2-7, with a weak D call TRBD2 (6 bases). Germline lookup yields CDR1 LGHNA and CDR2 YNFKEQ. Trimming took off 0 bases at V and 0 bases at J, with 12 bases between the two ends. The CDR3 has 16 amino acids. The CDR3 DNA follows: TGTGCCAGCAGCCAAGAACCCAGCGGGTTCTCCTACGAGCAGTACTTC. This codes for CASSQEPSGFSYEQYF.

This clone was picked up a small number of times. This sequence joins TRBV19 and TRBJ2-7; 7 bases align to TRBD1. J gave up 4 bases and V 6 bases, and 9 bases lay outside the gene matches. Germline loops: CDR1 LNHDA, CDR2 SQIVND (reference sequence). CDR3 length: 14 residues. The CDR3 sequence is CASRPPGQPYEQYF. Here the CDR3 DNA reads TGTGCCAGTAGGCCGCCGGGACAGCCTTACGAGCAGTACTTC.

This chain links TRBV6-1 with TRBJ2-3, with 9 bases that match TRBD2. This CDR3 is built from 16 residues. Germline CDR1 MNHNS, CDR2 SASEGT. The V gene end was trimmed by 3 bases and the J gene end by 4 bases; junction bases not matched to a gene: 8. The CDR3 DNA sequence: TGTGCCAGCAGTGAGGGGAGAGCGGGGGGAGCAGATACGCAGTATTTT. Amino acid sequence: CASSEGRAGGADTQYF.

The chain uses TRBV5-4 and TRBJ1-1; TRBD1 aligns across 9 bases. After removal of 0 bases from V and 6 bases from J, the junction contained 3 bases not matched to a gene. The CDR3 covers 14 residues. The germline CDR1 and CDR2 sequences are SGHNT and YYREEE (reference sequence). The CDR3 here is CASSLAQGAAEAFF. The CDR3 region has the DNA TGTGCCAGCAGCTTGGCACAGGGGGCCGCTGAAGCTTTCTTT.

DNA for the CDR3: TGTGCCAGCAGAGGGATTCGGGGGAAGGGCGGCTACACCTTC. Protein product: CASRGIRGKGGYTF. The chain uses TRBV7-2 and TRBJ1-2, with D tentatively TRBD1 (5 bases). Germline values: CDR1 SGHTA, CDR2 FQGNSA. Trimming removed 6 bases from V and 8 bases from J, with 19 bases in between. The CDR3 runs to 14 residues.

V and J are TRBV30 and TRBJ2-7, with TRBD1 as a possible D gene (5 bases). From germline, CDR1 is GTSNPN and CDR2 SVGIG (reference sequence). V was trimmed by 2 bases and J by 4 bases, leaving 9 bases between them. This CDR3 is 12 amino acids long. The CDR3 sequence: CAWSFSGYEQYF. CDR3 bases: TGTGCCTGGAGTTTTTCAGGGTACGAGCAGTACTTC.

The rearrangement joins TRBV11-3 to TRBJ2-6; D not resolved. Germline CDR1 SGHNT, CDR2 YENEEA. This CDR3 has 13 residues. Trimming left V 3 bases short and J 3 bases short, with 3 bases between. The DNA of the CDR3 is TGTGCCAGCAGCTTCTTTGGGGCCAACGTCCTGACTTTC. Residues: CASSFFGANVLTF.

This clone was seen a few times. The chain recombines TRBV9 with TRBJ1-1; maybe TRBD1 (6 bases). Germline V gene lookup returns CDR1 SGDLS and CDR2 YYNGEE. V was cut by 0 bases and J by 4 bases, with 13 bases left in between. This CDR3 comprises 15 residues. The CDR3: CASSVDPGRGTEAFF. The CDR3 nucleotides are TGTGCCAGCAGCGTAGATCCCGGCAGGGGCACTGAAGCTTTCTTT.

The rearrangement uses TRBV19 and TRBJ2-1, with 13 bases lining up with TRBD2. The CDR3 extends over 16 amino acids. The germline gives CDR1 LNHDA, CDR2 SQIVND (reference sequence). Losses at the gene ends were 4 bases for V and 9 bases for J; bases not matched to a gene: 9. The DNA for the CDR3 is TGTGCCAGTAGTAGAGGGACTAGCGGGATCTTCGCTGAGCAGTTCTTC. Its protein product is CASSRGTSGIFAEQFF.

There are many counts of this clone. This sample also contains other DNA sequences that code for the same CDR3. The chain joins TRBV28 to TRBJ2-7, with TRBD1 matching over 11 bases. The J segment lost 0 bases and the V segment lost 5 bases, leaving 3 bases of the junction unmatched. The length of the CDR3 is 15 residues. The germline gives CDR1 MDHEN, CDR2 SYDVKM. The CDR3 here is CASSLGTGGSYEQYV. DNA of the CDR3: TGTGCCAGCAGTCTAGGGACAGGGGGCTCCTACGAGCAGTACGTC.

The chain couples TRBV6-6 to TRBJ2-1; 12 bases fit TRBD2. V was pared by 6 bases and J by 9 bases, with 9 bases of the junction left unmatched. Germline loops: CDR1 MNHNY, CDR2 SVGAGI (reference sequence). The CDR3 is 15 residues long. DNA for the CDR3: TGTGCCAGCAGCATCCTAGCGGGAGGGGATAGTGAGCAGTTCTTC. The encoded protein is CASSILAGGDSEQFF.

There are a few counts of this clone. V gene TRBV27 combines with J gene TRBJ2-2, with D perhaps matching TRBD1 (5 bases). This CDR3 comprises 15 residues. V lost 1 base and J 3 bases, leaving 9 bases between the germline ends. Germline assignment: CDR1 MNHEY and CDR2 SMNVEV (reference sequence). CDR3 sequence (DNA): TGTGCCAGCAGTTTATTCAGGGTTGACACCGGGGAGCTGTTTTTT. Its translation: CASSLFRVDTGELFF.

A word on this clone: Other DNA variants within this sample encode the same CDR3. V gene TRBV7-2 combines with J gene TRBJ2-3; D ambiguous. CDR3 size: 12 residues. The ends were cut back, 5 bases at V and 3 bases at J, with 6 bases in the middle. CDR1 and CDR2 from the germline V gene are SGHTA and FQGNSA. Written as DNA, the CDR3 is TGTGCCAGCAGCCCCTATACAGATACGCAGTATTTT. It is translated as CASSPYTDTQYF.